The source of this T cell receptor beta chain is a study of human thymus T cells. General observations from the study: Usage of V and J genes appeared biased in thymic and blood repertoires.

Trimming took 6 bases from V and 0 from J, leaving 13 bases between them. The CDR3 consists of 15 residues. The germline CDR1 and CDR2 sequences are MNHEY and SVGAGI. An approximately 0.45-1 mL peripheral blood aliquot was taken intraoperatively from four of eight donors. In the case of this clone: What it binds is unknown.

TCRdb's copy holds only in-frame clones and misses some; the assay was immunoSEQ multiplex PCR. The profile shows 54,000 or so clones, 94% of them singletons. Sequenced sample: blood. The V gene is TRBV6-5, the J gene TRBJ2-3, with D maybe TRBD2 (5 bases). This clonotype was sampled from a boy younger than two with a congenital heart defect but otherwise immunologically healthy. The CDR3 here is CASSPSGSSTDTQYF. CDR3 bases: TGTGCCAGCAGCCCGAGCGGCTCTAGCACAGATACGCAGTATTTT.